The clone carrying this TCR beta chain has a handful of counts. Its antigen is unknown. CDR1 is DFQATT, CDR2 SNEGSKA, per germline (reference sequence). V lost 4 bases, J lost 3 bases, and 3 bases stayed unmatched. CDR3 length: 13 residues. TCR beta CDR3 sequences were amplified from RNA transcripts. A set of HTBI primers served as the primers for a first-round RT-PCR of the TCR CDR3. TCRdb used MiXCR to reprocess the multiplex PCR reads, holding one entry per CDR3 protein. This repertoire shows fewer than 350,000 distinct CDR3 sequences, around 19% found once; its top ten account for about 35%. Criteria for exclusion of patients were uncontrolled infection, other autoimmune disease, pregnancy or lactation. These data come from a study of T cells in Graves' hyperthyroidism and ophthalmopathy. Whole-study findings and limits: Patients with ophthalmopathy were separated from those with stable hyperthyroidism by a 13 V-J model. Ophthalmopathy was identified by the model a median around 5.9 months ahead of onset.

The chain is built from TRBV20-1 and TRBJ1-3; TRBD1 matches 7 bases. The source material was blood. The sequence derives from a man aged 50-60 years with Graves' ophthalmopathy. The CDR3 nucleotides are TGCAGTGCTATGACAGGGAGTGGAAACACCATATATTTT. It yields the protein CSAMTGSGNTIYF.